These 29 T cell receptor beta chains were sequenced from one sample in a study of Ad26.COV2.S vaccination and SARS-CoV-2 variants. Regarding treatment: about 20 received Ad26.COV2.S at low or high dose, single or two shots; about 5 received placebo; per-sample allocation not given. Sample collection was performed on day 63 after the first vaccine or placebo injection. Clones were sequenced by immunoSEQ multiplex PCR, and TCRdb holds only the in-frame ones, with some missing. Of roughly 500,000 clones in the sample, roughly 89% are singletons; the top ten hold approximately 2.5%. The input for sequencing was peripheral blood, taken in a trial of Ad26.COV2.S vaccine versus placebo. The receptors derive from a person aged 18-60 years who received the Ad26.COV2.S COVID-19 vaccine or a placebo.

As to this clone: Other DNA sequences of this sample code for an identical CDR3. The chain combines TRBV9 with TRBJ2-3; 8 nucleotides align to TRBD2. The J segment lost 3 bases and the V segment lost 2 bases, leaving 5 bases of the junction unmatched. The CDR3 loop spans 15 amino acids. Per germline, CDR1 SGDLS and CDR2 YYNGEE. The CDR3 loop reads CASSVEGGRTDTQYF. In DNA form, the CDR3 reads TGTGCCAGCAGCGTGGAGGGCGGGAGGACAGATACGCAGTATTTT.

This clone appeared a single time. This chain connects TRBV14 to TRBJ2-7; maybe TRBD2 (6 bases). Germline lookup yields CDR1 SGHDN and CDR2 FVKESK. V lost 2 bases to trimming and J lost 0 bases, with 17 bases between them. The CDR3 is 17 amino acids. In DNA form, the CDR3 reads TGTGCCAGCAGCCAAAAGAGGGCGCGGGGTAGCTCCTACGAGCAGTACGTC. This codes for CASSQKRARGSSYEQYV.

The J gene is TRBJ2-2, the V gene TRBV11-3, with D perhaps being TRBD1 or TRBD2 (5 bases each). Per the germline V gene, CDR1 is SGHNT and CDR2 is YENEEA. Trimming cost V 3 bases and J 8 bases, with 13 bases left between them. CDR3 length equals 14 residues. The chain's CDR3 is CASSLWGSRGELFF. DNA of the CDR3: TGTGCCAGCAGCTTGTGGGGGAGTAGAGGGGAGCTGTTTTTT.

The chain carries TRBV9 and TRBJ2-5, with TRBD2 identical over 13 bases. The CDR3 consists of 16 residues. Germline-derived CDR1 and CDR2 are SGDLS and YYNGEE. With 2 bases clipped from V and 7 bases from J, the junction kept 8 bases outside the gene matches. Here the CDR3 reads CASSVSLAGGLMTQYF. CDR3 nucleotide sequence: TGTGCCAGCAGCGTCTCACTAGCGGGGGGGCTGATGACCCAGTACTTC. Combining the CDR3 with reference TRBV9 and TRBJ2-5 gives the whole variable domain DSGVTQTPKHLITATGQRVTLRCSPRSGDLSVYWYQQSLDQGLQFLIQYYNGEERAKGNILERFSAQQFPDLHSELNLSSLELGDSALYFCASSVSLAGGLMTQYFGPGTRLLVL.

The chain is built from TRBV6-5 and TRBJ1-5, with TRBD1 as a possible D gene (6 bases). V lost 6 bases, J lost 11 bases, and 17 bases lay in between. CDR1 MNHEY and CDR2 SVGAGI come from the germline V gene. This CDR3 has 13 amino acids. In DNA form, the CDR3 reads TGTGCCAGCAGACCAACAGGGACGGGGACCCAGCATTTT. Its protein product is CASRPTGTGTQHF.

The genes are TRBV27 and TRBJ1-4; 10 nucleotides match TRBD1. Germline CDR1 is MNHEY and CDR2 is SMNVEV (reference sequence). The V and J ends lost 11 bases and 5 bases, in that order; junction bases with no gene match: 8. The CDR3 spans 14 residues. CDR3 sequence reads: CASTPGQGNEKLFF. In DNA form, the CDR3 reads TGTGCCTCAACACCGGGACAGGGGAATGAAAAACTGTTTTTT.

The chain couples TRBV5-1 to TRBJ2-2; 13 nucleotides match TRBD2. The J segment lost 7 bases and the V segment lost 3 bases, leaving 9 bases of the junction unmatched. The CDR3 is made up of 17 amino acids. CDR1 is SGHRS and CDR2 is YFSETQ in the germline V gene. The CDR3 protein is CASSSGLAGLGIGELFF. CDR3 sequence (DNA): TGCGCCAGCAGCTCGGGACTAGCGGGGTTGGGCATCGGGGAGCTGTTTTTT. The full variable domain, completed using reference TRBV5-1 and TRBJ2-2, is KAGVTQTPRYLIKTRGQQVTLSCSPISGHRSVSWYQQTPGQGLQFLFEYFSETQRNKGNFPGRFSGRQFSNSRSEMNVSTLELGDSALYLCASSSGLAGLGIGELFFGEGSRLTVL.

This clone has just one count. Within the sample, other DNA sequences also encode this same CDR3. The gene calls are TRBV10-3 and TRBJ1-5; the match to TRBD1 covers 8 bases. The CDR3 length is 15 residues. CDR1 is ENHRY, CDR2 SYGVKD, per germline. Trimming at V came to 2 bases and at J to 3 bases, leaving 3 bases not matched to a gene. The CDR3 sequence: CAISEGQGYNQPQHF. The CDR3 nucleotides are TGTGCCATCAGTGAGGGACAGGGTTACAATCAGCCCCAGCATTTT.

The chain joins TRBV5-1 to TRBJ2-1, with 7 bases identical to TRBD2. CDR3 size: 15 residues. From germline, CDR1 is SGHRS and CDR2 YFSETQ. Trimming removed 0 bases from V and 6 bases from J; junction bases left unmatched: 6. CDR3 in DNA: TGCGCCAGCAGCTTGGTGCGGGGGAGGTCCAATGAGCAGTTCTTC. It encodes CASSLVRGRSNEQFF.

The chain uses TRBV11-3 and TRBJ2-1, with 8 bases fitting TRBD1. Germline CDR1 and CDR2: SGHNT and YENEEA. The CDR3 has 16 amino acids. V lost 5 bases, J lost 1 base, and 7 bases stayed unmatched. CDR3 nucleotides: TGTGCCAGCAGCATAACGGACAGGGCGTCCTACAATGAGCAGTTCTTC. Amino acids: CASSITDRASYNEQFF.

The chain has TRBV5-1 and TRBJ2-7; D is tentatively TRBD1 or TRBD2 (5 bases each). There are 14 residues in the CDR3. Germline-derived CDR1 and CDR2 are SGHRS and YFSETQ. Deletions cut 5 bases from V and 2 bases from J, with 14 bases between. In DNA, the CDR3 is TGCGCCAGCAGATCGGGACCGGGTCCCTACGAGCAGTACTTC. Its translation is CASRSGPGPYEQYF.

This chain connects TRBV5-5 to TRBJ1-2, with 7 bases that match TRBD1. CDR1 SGHKS and CDR2 YYEKEE come from the germline V gene (reference sequence). The trim removed 4 bases at V and 2 bases at J, leaving 2 bases unmatched. This CDR3 is 13 amino acids long. For the CDR3, the DNA is TGTGCCAGCAGCCCGGACAGGAACTATGGCTACACCTTC. Protein sequence: CASSPDRNYGYTF.

V and J are TRBV18 and TRBJ2-7; no firm D call. The CDR3 consists of 15 residues. In germline, CDR1 is KGHSH, CDR2 LQKENI. The V end was cut by 1 base, the J end by 0 bases, with 10 bases between. As DNA, the CDR3 is TGTGCCAGCTCACCACATCCGACGAGCTCCTACGAGCAGTACGTC. This encodes CASSPHPTSSYEQYV.

The chain combines TRBV4-1 with TRBJ1-1; possible D gene TRBD1, 5 bases. The V gene lost 0 bases and the J gene lost 4 bases, with 15 bases spanning the gap. The CDR3 length is 16 residues. Germline CDR1 reads MGHRA; CDR2 reads YSYEKL. In DNA form, the CDR3 reads TGCGCCAGCAGCCAAGATAAGACAGTCTTTGGCACTGAAGCTTTCTTT. As protein: CASSQDKTVFGTEAFF.

This clone was detected once. The rearrangement joins TRBV6-5 to TRBJ1-2; D not certain. This CDR3 has 14 residues. Trimming took 4 bases from V and 4 from J, leaving 13 bases between them. Germline V gene sequence: CDR1 MNHEY, CDR2 SVGAGI. CDR3 residues: CASSSRRGGYGYTF. The CDR3 DNA is TGTGCCAGCAGTTCGCGGCGGGGAGGCTATGGCTACACCTTC.

This clone has only one observation. Other DNA sequences from this sample encode an identical CDR3 as well. This CDR3 reads CASSLSGAATEAFF. The CDR3 nucleotides are TGTGCCAGCAGTCTCTCGGGGGCCGCTACAGAAGCTTTCTTT. V and J are TRBV27 and TRBJ1-1, with a tentative D call TRBD1 (6 bases). Germline assignment: CDR1 MNHEY and CDR2 SMNVEV (reference sequence). The CDR3 has 14 amino acids. V was clipped by 5 bases and J by 8 bases, with 18 bases between them.

This clone was seen a handful of times. V usage is TRBV7-8 and J usage is TRBJ1-2; D remains unclear. This CDR3 region has 14 residues. Trimming pared 5 bases from V and 4 bases from J, leaving 14 bases between. CDR1 SGHVS and CDR2 FQNEAQ come from the germline V gene. The CDR3 coding sequence is TGTGCCAGCAGCCCTGGCGGGCTTGGCTATGGCTACACCTTC. Its protein product is CASSPGGLGYGYTF.

This sequence joins TRBV12-3 or TRBV12-4 and TRBJ1-1; D is perhaps TRBD1 (5 bases). CDR3 length equals 13 residues. Trimming shortened V by 3 bases and J by 4 bases, and 9 bases separated the two germline ends. CDR3: CASSFIGTTEAFF. CDR3 bases: TGTGCCAGCAGTTTTATAGGGACCACTGAAGCTTTCTTT.

This clone occurred a few times. The V and J genes are TRBV10-3 and TRBJ2-7, with TRBD2 as a possible D gene (5 bases). This CDR3 has 13 amino acids. The germline gives CDR1 ENHRY, CDR2 SYGVKD. Trimming shortened V by 9 bases and J by 4 bases, and 16 bases separated the two germline ends. The CDR3 region has the DNA TGTGCCATTTCAGACGGGGAAGAATACGAGCAGTACTTC. It is translated as CAISDGEEYEQYF.

The gene calls are TRBV29-1 and TRBJ1-4; D may be TRBD1 (5 bases). With 6 bases removed from V and 8 bases from J, the gap between germline ends came to 16 bases. CDR3 length equals 13 residues. CDR1 and CDR2 from the germline V gene are SQVTM and ANQGSEA. Here the CDR3 reads CSVPQGVGEKLFF. In DNA, the CDR3 is TGCAGCGTCCCTCAGGGCGTCGGAGAAAAACTGTTTTTT.

This chain connects TRBV14 to TRBJ1-2; the D is unclear. The germline CDR1 and CDR2 sequences are SGHDN and FVKESK. The CDR3 sequence is 13 residues long. V was pared by 0 bases and J by 4 bases, with 6 bases between. CDR3 bases: TGTGCCAGCAGCCAAGATTGGGTCTATGGCTACACCTTC. This sequence encodes CASSQDWVYGYTF.

The J gene is TRBJ2-1, the V gene TRBV4-1; D is unclear. This CDR3 has 17 residues. The germline gives CDR1 MGHRA, CDR2 YSYEKL. Between the trimmed V and J ends, which lost 0 bases and 4 bases, there was a span of 16 bases. CDR3 region: CASSQDWTNPYYNEQFF. CDR3 DNA sequence: TGCGCCAGCAGCCAAGATTGGACGAACCCCTATTACAATGAGCAGTTCTTC.

The chain couples TRBV9 to TRBJ2-1; 7 bases agree with TRBD2. CDR1 SGDLS and CDR2 YYNGEE come from the germline V gene. This CDR3 has 18 amino acids. V lost 0 bases to trimming and J lost 7 bases; unmatched junction nucleotides: 16. The CDR3 here is CASSVAPPAGVSLNEQFF. The CDR3 DNA reads TGTGCCAGCAGCGTAGCCCCCCCTGCGGGAGTGAGTTTAAATGAGCAGTTCTTC.

The table lists this clone with a count of one. The chain is built from TRBV5-6 and TRBJ1-1, with 8 bases that match TRBD1. Germline trimming cut 0 bases from V and 5 bases from J; bases unmatched to any gene: 6. The CDR3 spans 15 residues. Per the germline V gene, CDR1 is SGHDT and CDR2 is YYEEEE. The CDR3 DNA follows: TGTGCCAGCAGCTTGGATGGGACAGGAACTACTGAAGCTTTCTTT. It translates to CASSLDGTGTTEAFF. Looking up the rest from reference TRBV5-6 and TRBJ1-1 gives the full variable domain: DAGVTQSPTHLIKTRGQQVTLRCSPKSGHDTVSWYQQALGQGPQFIFQYYEEEERQRGNFPDRFSGHQFPNYSSELNVNALLLGDSALYLCASSLDGTGTTEAFFGQGTRLTVV.

This clone has a single count. Other DNA sequences in this sample translate to the same CDR3. The chain carries TRBV5-1 and TRBJ1-2, with no clear D. The V and J ends lost 0 bases and 2 bases respectively, with 5 bases between them. This CDR3 has 13 amino acids. Germline V gene sequence: CDR1 SGHRS, CDR2 YFSETQ. CDR3 amino acids: CASSLDSNYGYTF. The CDR3 DNA sequence: TGCGCCAGCAGCTTGGACAGCAACTATGGCTACACCTTC.

This sequence joins TRBV5-1 and TRBJ2-3; 12 bases align to TRBD2. Germline V lookup: CDR1 SGHRS, CDR2 YFSETQ. The CDR3 is 15 amino acids. The trim removed 4 bases at V and 6 bases at J, leaving 6 bases unmatched. The CDR3 nucleotides are TGCGCCAGCAGCATTTCCGGGACTAGCGGGGATACGCAGTATTTT. It translates to CASSISGTSGDTQYF. The complete variable domain, with remaining parts taken from reference TRBV5-1 and TRBJ2-3, reads KAGVTQTPRYLIKTRGQQVTLSCSPISGHRSVSWYQQTPGQGLQFLFEYFSETQRNKGNFPGRFSGRQFSNSRSEMNVSTLELGDSALYLCASSISGTSGDTQYFGPGTRLTVL.

The rearrangement links TRBV5-4 to TRBJ2-7, with D perhaps matching TRBD1 (6 bases). Germline V gene sequence: CDR1 SGHNT, CDR2 YYREEE (reference sequence). Trimming removed 4 bases at V and 4 bases at J, with 21 bases between. The CDR3 runs to 16 residues. CDR3 protein: CASSVDPQGSGYEQYF. CDR3 DNA sequence: TGTGCCAGCAGCGTCGACCCACAGGGATCAGGGTACGAGCAGTACTTC.

J is TRBJ1-2 and V is TRBV5-8; tentatively, D is TRBD1 (5 bases). CDR3 length: 14 residues. V lost 6 bases and J lost 2, with 14 bases in between. In germline, CDR1 is SGHTS, CDR2 YDEGEE. The CDR3, as DNA: TGTGCCAGCACTTGGCGGGGCTTGAACTATGGCTACACCTTC. Protein: CASTWRGLNYGYTF.

The V and J genes are TRBV6-5 and TRBJ2-5; TRBD1 aligns across 7 bases. The CDR3 length is 14 residues. The germline gives CDR1 MNHEY, CDR2 SVGAGI. The J segment lost 5 bases and the V segment lost 7 bases, leaving 10 bases of the junction unmatched. As DNA, the CDR3 is TGTGCCAGCATCCCCTCGAACAGGGGCGAGACCCAGTACTTC. Protein product: CASIPSNRGETQYF.